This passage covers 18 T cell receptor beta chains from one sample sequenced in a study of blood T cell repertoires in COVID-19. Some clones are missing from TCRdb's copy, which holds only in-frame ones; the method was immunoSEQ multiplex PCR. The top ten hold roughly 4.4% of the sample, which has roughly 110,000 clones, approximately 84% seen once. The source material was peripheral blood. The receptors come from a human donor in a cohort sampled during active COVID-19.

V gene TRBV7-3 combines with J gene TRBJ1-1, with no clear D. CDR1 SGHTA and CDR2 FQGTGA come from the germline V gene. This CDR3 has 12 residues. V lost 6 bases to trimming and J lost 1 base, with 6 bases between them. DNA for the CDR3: TGTGCCAGCAGTGAGGGGAACACTGAAGCTTTCTTT. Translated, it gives CASSEGNTEAFF.

CDR3 residues: CASSIGLLTGELFF. As DNA, the CDR3 is TGTGCCAGCAGCATAGGACTCCTCACCGGGGAGCTGTTTTTT. The gene calls are TRBV5-5 and TRBJ2-2; D possibly corresponds to TRBD2 (5 bases). There are 14 residues in the CDR3. Between the trimmed V and J ends, which lost 4 bases and 4 bases, there was a span of 11 bases. Germline V gene data show CDR1 as SGHKS and CDR2 as YYEKEE (reference sequence). The whole variable domain, filled in from reference TRBV5-5 and TRBJ2-2, reads DAGVTQSPTHLIKTRGQQVTLRCSPISGHKSVSWYQQVLGQGPQFIFQYYEKEERGRGNFPDRFSARQFPNYSSELNVNALLLGDSALYLCASSIGLLTGELFFGEGSRLTVL.

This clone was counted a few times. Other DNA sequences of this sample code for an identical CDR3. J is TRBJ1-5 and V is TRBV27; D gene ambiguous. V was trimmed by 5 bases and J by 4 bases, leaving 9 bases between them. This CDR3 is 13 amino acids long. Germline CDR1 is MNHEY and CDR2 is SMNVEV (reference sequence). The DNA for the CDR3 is TGTGCCAGCAGTCTAGGGAGAAATCAGCCCCAGCATTTT. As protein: CASSLGRNQPQHF.

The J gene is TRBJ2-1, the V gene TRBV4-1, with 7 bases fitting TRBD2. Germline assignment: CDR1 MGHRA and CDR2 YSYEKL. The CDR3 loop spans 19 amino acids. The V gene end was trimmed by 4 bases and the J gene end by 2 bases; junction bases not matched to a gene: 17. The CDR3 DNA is TGCGCCAGCAGCCCGGGGAGGCCCTCGAGGGAGGGCCCCTACAATGAGCAGTTCTTC. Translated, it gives CASSPGRPSREGPYNEQFF.

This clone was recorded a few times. CDR3 coding DNA: TGTGCCAGCAGCCCGGGACAGGGGTGGCGAAAACTGTTTTTT. It yields the protein CASSPGQGWRKLFF. The J gene is TRBJ1-4, the V gene TRBV5-6; 10 positions match TRBD1. V dropped 4 bases and J dropped 10; count of bases not matched to a gene: 7. Germline assignment: CDR1 SGHDT and CDR2 YYEEEE. CDR3 length equals 14 residues.

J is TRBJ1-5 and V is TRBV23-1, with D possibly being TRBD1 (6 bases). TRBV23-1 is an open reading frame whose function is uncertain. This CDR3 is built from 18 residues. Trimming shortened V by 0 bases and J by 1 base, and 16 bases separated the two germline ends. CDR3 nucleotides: TGCGCCAGCAGTCAATCGTTGGCAGGGGCAAGCAGCAATCAGCCCCAGCATTTT. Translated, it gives CASSQSLAGASSNQPQHF.

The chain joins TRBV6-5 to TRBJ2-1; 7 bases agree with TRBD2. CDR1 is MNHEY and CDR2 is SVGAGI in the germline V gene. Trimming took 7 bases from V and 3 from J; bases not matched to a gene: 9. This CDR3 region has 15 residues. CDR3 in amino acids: CASTPREAVYNEQFF. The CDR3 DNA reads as TGTGCCAGCACCCCACGGGAGGCGGTCTACAATGAGCAGTTCTTC.

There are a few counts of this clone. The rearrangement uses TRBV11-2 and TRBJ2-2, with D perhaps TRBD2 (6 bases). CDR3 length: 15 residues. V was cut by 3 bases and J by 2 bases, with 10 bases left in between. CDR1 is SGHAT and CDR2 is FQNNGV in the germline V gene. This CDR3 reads CASSFGGANTGELFF. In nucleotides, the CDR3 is TGTGCCAGCAGCTTTGGCGGGGCCAACACCGGGGAGCTGTTTTTT.

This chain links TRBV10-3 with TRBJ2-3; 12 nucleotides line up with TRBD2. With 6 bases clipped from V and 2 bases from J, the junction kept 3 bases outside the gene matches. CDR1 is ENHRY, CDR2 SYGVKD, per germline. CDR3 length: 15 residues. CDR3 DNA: TGTGCCATCAGCCGACTAGCGGGGGACACAGATACGCAGTATTTT. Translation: CAISRLAGDTDTQYF.

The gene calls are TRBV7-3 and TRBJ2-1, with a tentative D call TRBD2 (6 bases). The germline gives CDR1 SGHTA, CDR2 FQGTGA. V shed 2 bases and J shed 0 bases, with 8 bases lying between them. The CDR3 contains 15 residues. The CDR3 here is CASSLAGSSYNEQFF. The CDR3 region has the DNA TGTGCCAGCAGCTTAGCGGGATCCTCCTACAATGAGCAGTTCTTC.

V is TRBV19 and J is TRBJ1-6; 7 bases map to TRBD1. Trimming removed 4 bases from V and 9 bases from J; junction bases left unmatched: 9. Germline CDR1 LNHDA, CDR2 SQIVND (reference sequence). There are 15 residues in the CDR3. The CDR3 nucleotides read TGTGCCAGTAGTACGCGACAGGGTTCGGGTTCACCCCTCCACTTT. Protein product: CASSTRQGSGSPLHF.

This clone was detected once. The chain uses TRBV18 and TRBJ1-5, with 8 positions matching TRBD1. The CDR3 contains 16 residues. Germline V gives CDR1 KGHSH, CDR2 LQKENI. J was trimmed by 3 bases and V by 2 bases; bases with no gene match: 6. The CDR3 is CASSPGGQEPNQPQHF. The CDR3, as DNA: TGTGCCAGCTCACCAGGGGGACAGGAACCCAATCAGCCCCAGCATTTT.

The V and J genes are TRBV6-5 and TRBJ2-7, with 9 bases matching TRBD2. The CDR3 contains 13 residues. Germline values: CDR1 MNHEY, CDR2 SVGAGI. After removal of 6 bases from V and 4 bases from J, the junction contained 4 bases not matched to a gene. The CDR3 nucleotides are TGTGCCAGCAGGGCTAGCGGGATGTACGAGCAGTACTTC. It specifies CASRASGMYEQYF.

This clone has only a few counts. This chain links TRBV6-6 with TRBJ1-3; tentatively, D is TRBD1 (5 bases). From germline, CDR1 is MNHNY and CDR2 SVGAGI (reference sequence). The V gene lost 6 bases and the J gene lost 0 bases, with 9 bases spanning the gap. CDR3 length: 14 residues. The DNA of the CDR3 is TGTGCCAGCAGACAGGAGCTCTCTGGAAACACCATATATTTT. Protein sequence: CASRQELSGNTIYF.

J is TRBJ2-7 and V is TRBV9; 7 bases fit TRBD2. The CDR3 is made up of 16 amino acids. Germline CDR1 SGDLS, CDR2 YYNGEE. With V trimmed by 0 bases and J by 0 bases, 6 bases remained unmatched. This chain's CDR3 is CASSVVSGGFSYEQYV. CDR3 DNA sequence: TGTGCCAGCAGCGTAGTTTCGGGAGGATTCTCCTACGAGCAGTACGTC.

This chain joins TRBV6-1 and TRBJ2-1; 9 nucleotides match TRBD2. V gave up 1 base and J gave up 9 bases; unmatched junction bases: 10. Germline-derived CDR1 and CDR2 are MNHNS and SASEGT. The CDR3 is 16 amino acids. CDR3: CASSEVALAGGSEQFF. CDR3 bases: TGTGCCAGCAGTGAAGTAGCACTAGCGGGCGGTAGTGAGCAGTTCTTC.

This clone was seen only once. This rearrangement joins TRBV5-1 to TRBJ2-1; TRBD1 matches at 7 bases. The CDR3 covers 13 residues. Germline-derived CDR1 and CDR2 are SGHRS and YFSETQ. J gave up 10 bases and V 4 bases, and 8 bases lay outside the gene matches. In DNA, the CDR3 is TGCGCCAGCAGCCCCCGACAGGGCGGGGAGCAGTTCTTC. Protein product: CASSPRQGGEQFF.

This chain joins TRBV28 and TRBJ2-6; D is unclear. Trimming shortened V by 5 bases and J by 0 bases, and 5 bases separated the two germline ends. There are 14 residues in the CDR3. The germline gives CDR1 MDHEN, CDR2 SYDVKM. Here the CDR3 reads CASSLGSGANVLTF. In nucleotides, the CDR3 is TGTGCCAGCAGTCTAGGCTCTGGGGCCAACGTCCTGACTTTC.